These 31 T cell receptor beta chains were sequenced from one sample in a study of CD8 T cells in Susac syndrome. With random hexamers, 0.5 to 1 ug RNA was reverse transcribed. TCRdb passed the immunoSEQ multiplex PCR reads through MiXCR, listing each CDR3 protein once. This sample has 150,000 to 200,000 distinct CDR3 sequences, with about 94% found just once. The sample consisted of CD4+ T cells from PBMCs. The receptor set was obtained from a human donor with multiple sclerosis.

The count of this clonotype is one. The chain joins TRBV4-1 to TRBJ2-6, with 8 bases lining up with TRBD2. This CDR3 has 18 residues. V shed 2 bases and J 1 base; nucleotides not matched to a gene: 7. Per germline, CDR1 MGHRA and CDR2 YSYEKL. CDR3 in amino acids: CASSQKGLVLSGANVLTF. The CDR3 coding sequence is TGCGCCAGCAGCCAAAAGGGACTAGTCTTGTCTGGGGCCAACGTCCTGACTTTC.

In its sample, this clonotype was seen once. This chain connects TRBV6-6 to TRBJ2-7; 12 bases agree with TRBD1. The CDR3 has 15 amino acids. From germline, CDR1 is MNHNY and CDR2 SVGAGI (reference sequence). J was trimmed by 5 bases and V by 2 bases; bases with no gene match: 4. CDR3 region: CASSYVGQGADEQYF. The CDR3 DNA sequence: TGTGCCAGCAGTTACGTGGGACAGGGGGCTGACGAGCAGTACTTC.

This rearrangement joins TRBV5-4 to TRBJ1-2; D not resolved. The CDR3 spans 15 residues. The V gene lost 0 bases and the J gene lost 4 bases, with 13 bases spanning the gap. The germline gives CDR1 SGHNT, CDR2 YYREEE (reference sequence). CDR3 in DNA: TGTGCCAGCAGCTTGGAGCCACTTCCAGGCTATGGCTACACCTTC. It codes for CASSLEPLPGYGYTF.

This chain uses TRBV30 with TRBJ2-2, with no clear D. From germline, CDR1 is GTSNPN and CDR2 SVGIG (reference sequence). V lost 7 bases and J 7 bases, leaving 13 bases between the germline ends. The CDR3 extends over 12 amino acids. The CDR3 sequence is CASSRMYGELFF. CDR3 DNA: TGTGCCTCCAGTCGGATGTACGGGGAGCTGTTTTTT.

CDR3 region: CSVTGPGLAGGLLYEQYF. For the CDR3, the DNA is TGCAGCGTTACGGGGCCGGGACTAGCGGGGGGCCTTCTCTACGAGCAGTACTTC. V usage is TRBV29-1 and J usage is TRBJ2-7; TRBD2 matches 15 bases. The CDR3 runs to 18 residues. Germline loops: CDR1 SQVTM, CDR2 ANQGSEA. The junction had 14 bases not matched to a gene; V was cut back by 5 bases and J by 3 bases.

This sequence joins TRBV12-5 and TRBJ1-6; D uncertain. Germline lookup yields CDR1 LGHNT and CDR2 FRNRAP. The CDR3 totals 12 residues. V shed 4 bases and J shed 7 bases, with 5 bases lying between them. CDR3 protein: CASGSTNSPLHF. The DNA for the CDR3 is TGTGCTAGTGGTTCGACCAATTCACCCCTCCACTTT. Supplemented by reference TRBV12-5 and TRBJ1-6, the full variable domain reads DARVTQTPRHKVTEMGQEVTMRCQPILGHNTVFWYRQTMMQGLELLAYFRNRAPLDDSGMPKDRFSAEMPDATLATLKIQPSEPRDSAVYFCASGSTNSPLHFGNGTRLTVT.

The chain uses TRBV29-1 and TRBJ1-5, with 12 bases fitting TRBD1. In germline, CDR1 is SQVTM, CDR2 ANQGSEA. The ends lost 4 bases at V and 5 bases at J; junction bases unmatched: 3. This CDR3 has 14 residues. CDR3: CSVGGTGGYQPQHF. CDR3 DNA sequence: TGCAGCGTTGGGGGGACAGGGGGCTATCAGCCCCAGCATTTT. Full variable domain (missing parts from reference TRBV29-1 and TRBJ1-5): SAVISQKPSRDICQRGTSLTIQCQVDSQVTMMFWYRQQPGQSLTLIATANQGSEATYESGFVIDKFPISRPNLTFSTLTVSNMSPEDSSIYLCSVGGTGGYQPQHFGDGTRLSIL.

V usage is TRBV29-1 and J usage is TRBJ1-6; possible D gene TRBD1, 5 bases. V gave up 2 bases and J gave up 8 bases, with 10 bases separating them. Germline CDR1 and CDR2: SQVTM and ANQGSEA. This CDR3 region has 13 residues. The CDR3 spells CSVEMGRDSPLHF. In DNA form, the CDR3 reads TGCAGCGTTGAAATGGGCAGGGATTCACCCCTCCACTTT.

The rearrangement links TRBV6-4 to TRBJ1-5; D gene ambiguous. This CDR3 contains 15 residues. Trimming cost V 6 bases and J 0 bases, with 12 bases left between them. From germline, CDR1 is MRHNA and CDR2 SNTAGT. The CDR3 nucleotides are TGTGCCAGCAGCCCGAACCACGATAGCAATCAGCCCCAGCATTTT. This sequence encodes CASSPNHDSNQPQHF.

V and J are TRBV7-9 and TRBJ1-2; 9 positions agree with TRBD1. Germline CDR1 SEHNR, CDR2 FQNEAQ (reference sequence). J was trimmed by 6 bases and V by 3 bases; bases with no gene match: 5. The CDR3 sequence is 14 residues long. The CDR3 nucleotides are TGTGCCAGCAGCTTCTCAACAGGGGGCGATGGCTACACCTTC. Translation: CASSFSTGGDGYTF.

This clonotype was found a few times. This chain joins TRBV14 and TRBJ1-2; D perhaps matches TRBD1 (6 bases). Germline values: CDR1 SGHDN, CDR2 FVKESK. The CDR3 runs 13 residues. V lost 6 bases and J lost 2, with 10 bases in between. CDR3 amino acids: CASSPDRNYGYTF. The CDR3 DNA reads TGTGCCAGCAGTCCGGACAGAAACTATGGCTACACCTTC. The full variable domain, its missing parts supplied by reference TRBV14 and TRBJ1-2, is EAGVTQFPSHSVIEKGQTVTLRCDPISGHDNLYWYRRVMGKEIKFLLHFVKESKQDESGMPNNRFLAERTGGTYSTLKVQPAELEDSGVYFCASSPDRNYGYTFGSGTRLTVV.

The chain recombines TRBV20-1 with TRBJ1-5, with D possibly TRBD1 on 5 matching bases. Germline CDR1 is DFQATT and CDR2 is SNEGSKA (reference sequence). V dropped 3 bases and J dropped 3 bases, with 15 bases sitting between them. This CDR3 region has 15 residues. The CDR3 DNA follows: TGCAGTGCTAGCGGGGCCCAGGGTCCCAATCAGCCCCAGCATTTT. Protein product: CSASGAQGPNQPQHF.

V gene TRBV4-2 combines with J gene TRBJ2-2; D might be TRBD2 (7 bases). V was shortened by 4 bases and J by 8 bases, with 17 bases between the two germline ends. Germline V gene sequence: CDR1 LGHNA, CDR2 YNFKEQ. This CDR3 spans 15 amino acids. This chain's CDR3 is CASSRKGGAEGELFF. The CDR3 bases are TGTGCCAGCAGCCGTAAAGGGGGGGCCGAGGGGGAGCTGTTTTTT.

The CDR3 nucleotides read TGTGCCAGCTCACCTCTCCGGACAGGGCCCACTGTCATGAACACTGAAGCTTTCTTT. Its protein product is CASSPLRTGPTVMNTEAFF. The rearrangement links TRBV18 to TRBJ1-1; 8 positions agree with TRBD1. CDR3 size: 19 residues. Germline CDR1 KGHSH, CDR2 LQKENI. V gave up 3 bases and J gave up 0 bases; unmatched junction bases: 15.

The chain combines TRBV29-1 with TRBJ2-5; TRBD2 matches 8 bases. J was trimmed by 0 bases and V by 7 bases; bases with no gene match: 4. CDR1 and CDR2 from the germline V gene are SQVTM and ANQGSEA. The CDR3 is made up of 13 amino acids. The CDR3 sequence is CSARAGDQETQYF. The CDR3 DNA is TGCAGCGCCAGAGCGGGGGACCAAGAGACCCAGTACTTC. The complete variable domain, with remaining parts taken from reference TRBV29-1 and TRBJ2-5, reads SAVISQKPSRDICQRGTSLTIQCQVDSQVTMMFWYRQQPGQSLTLIATANQGSEATYESGFVIDKFPISRPNLTFSTLTVSNMSPEDSSIYLCSARAGDQETQYFGPGTRLLVL.

The chain has TRBV20-1 and TRBJ1-2; D not resolved. Trimming took 2 bases from V and 3 from J, leaving 13 bases between them. The germline CDR1 and CDR2 sequences are DFQATT and SNEGSKA (reference sequence). This CDR3 is 14 amino acids long. The CDR3 loop is CSARTGSMDYGYTF. In nucleotides, the CDR3 is TGCAGTGCTAGAACGGGAAGCATGGACTATGGCTACACCTTC.

The chain combines TRBV24-1 with TRBJ1-1; D not resolved. Trimming took 2 bases from V and 1 from J, leaving 10 bases between them. This CDR3 is 15 amino acids long. Per germline, CDR1 KGHDR and CDR2 SFDVKD. CDR3 DNA: TGTGCCACCAGTGATTCTGGAGTCGGGAACACTGAAGCTTTCTTT. It yields the protein CATSDSGVGNTEAFF.

V gene TRBV20-1 combines with J gene TRBJ1-1, with a tentative D call TRBD1 (5 bases). Per germline, CDR1 DFQATT and CDR2 SNEGSKA (reference sequence). This CDR3 comprises 14 residues. V was shortened by 6 bases and J by 1 base, with 15 bases between the two germline ends. The CDR3, as DNA: TGCAGTGCCAGGGCGGTGGCGGGGAACACTGAAGCTTTCTTT. Its translation: CSARAVAGNTEAFF.

The rearrangement uses TRBV15 and TRBJ1-2; 8 bases are a match to TRBD1. This CDR3 has 12 amino acids. With 5 bases clipped from V and 8 bases from J, the junction kept 4 bases outside the gene matches. Germline CDR1 is LNHNV and CDR2 is YYDKDF (reference sequence). The CDR3 here is CATSQGAGGYTF. Here the CDR3 DNA reads TGTGCCACCAGCCAGGGGGCTGGAGGCTACACCTTC.

The chain employs TRBV10-3 and TRBJ2-7; D possibly corresponds to TRBD1 (5 bases). CDR1 ENHRY and CDR2 SYGVKD come from the germline V gene. The CDR3 length is 14 residues. V gave up 6 bases and J gave up 2 bases, with 14 bases separating them. In DNA, the CDR3 is TGTGCCATCAGCTGGGATCCAGGGCCCTACGAGCAGTACTTC. Translated: CAISWDPGPYEQYF.

This chain joins TRBV29-1 and TRBJ2-6; no definite D call. V lost 6 bases and J 2 bases, leaving 11 bases between the germline ends. CDR1 SQVTM and CDR2 ANQGSEA come from the germline V gene. The CDR3 extends over 14 amino acids. CDR3 amino acids: CSVSGSTGANVLTF. In DNA form, the CDR3 reads TGCAGCGTATCTGGAAGTACTGGGGCCAACGTCCTGACTTTC.

The rearrangement links TRBV6-2 or TRBV6-3 to TRBJ1-1; D not certain. Trimming took 2 bases from V and 8 from J, leaving 15 bases between them. Germline-derived CDR1 and CDR2 are MNHEY and SVGEGT. The CDR3 totals 14 residues. The CDR3 sequence is CASSYASHSGEAFF. CDR3 DNA sequence: TGTGCCAGCAGTTACGCGAGTCACAGTGGCGAAGCTTTCTTT.

The V gene is TRBV28, the J gene TRBJ1-6, with no clear D. The CDR3 covers 16 residues. Trimming took off 3 bases at V and 7 bases at J, with 16 bases between the two ends. CDR1 MDHEN and CDR2 SYDVKM come from the germline V gene. The CDR3: CASSLMEGLGNSPLHF. The CDR3 DNA is TGTGCCAGCAGTTTGATGGAGGGTTTGGGGAATTCACCCCTCCACTTT. The variable domain in full, completed from reference TRBV28 and TRBJ1-6, reads DVKVTQSSRYLVKRTGEKVFLECVQDMDHENMFWYRQDPGLGLRLIYFSYDVKMKEKGDIPEGYSVSREKKERFSLILESASTNQTSMYLCASSLMEGLGNSPLHFGNGTRLTVT.

V usage is TRBV5-1 and J usage is TRBJ2-5, with 9 nucleotides matching TRBD2. The V gene end was trimmed by 1 base and the J gene end by 5 bases; junction bases not matched to a gene: 3. This CDR3 comprises 14 residues. In germline, CDR1 is SGHRS, CDR2 YFSETQ. The CDR3 loop is CASSLMGLAETQYF. In DNA, the CDR3 is TGCGCCAGCAGCTTGATGGGACTAGCTGAGACCCAGTACTTC.

The CDR3 DNA reads TGTGCCAGCAGTTTAGATTGGGGCCAGCCCTACGAGCAGTACTTC. Protein product: CASSLDWGQPYEQYF. This sequence joins TRBV12-3 or TRBV12-4 and TRBJ2-7, with a tentative D call TRBD1 (5 bases). The ends were cut back, 1 base at V and 2 bases at J, with 12 bases in the middle. The length of the CDR3 is 15 residues.

V gene TRBV6-2 or TRBV6-3 combines with J gene TRBJ2-3, with 7 bases fitting TRBD2. There are 14 residues in the CDR3. J gave up 8 bases and V 2 bases, and 7 bases lay outside the gene matches. Per the germline V gene, CDR1 is MNHEY and CDR2 is SVGEGT. CDR3 sequence reads: CASSYLGLVSTQYF. DNA for the CDR3: TGTGCCAGCAGTTACCTCGGACTAGTTTCTACGCAGTATTTT.

V usage is TRBV18 and J usage is TRBJ2-7; the match to TRBD2 covers 9 bases. J gave up 4 bases and V 1 base, and 5 bases lay outside the gene matches. Looked up from germline, CDR1 is KGHSH and CDR2 is LQKENI. CDR3 length equals 15 residues. CDR3 in amino acids: CASSPQRGVPYEQYF. The CDR3 bases are TGTGCCAGCTCACCACAGCGGGGGGTGCCTTACGAGCAGTACTTC.

This rearrangement joins TRBV5-4 to TRBJ2-7; D is undetermined. Trimming took 4 bases from V and 5 from J, leaving 19 bases between them. This CDR3 comprises 15 residues. The V gene's germline CDR1 is SGHNT and CDR2 YYREEE (reference sequence). The CDR3 region is CASSPGSRMGHEQYF. DNA of the CDR3: TGTGCCAGCAGCCCAGGCTCTAGGATGGGCCACGAGCAGTACTTC.

This clonotype has a single count. V gene TRBV18 combines with J gene TRBJ2-7; D might be TRBD1 or TRBD2, each matching 6 bases. CDR3 length equals 18 residues. In germline, CDR1 is KGHSH, CDR2 LQKENI. Trimming stripped 2 bases from V and 0 bases from J, with 20 bases between. The DNA for the CDR3 is TGTGCCAGCTCACCAGCCCGATTGGGGCCGGGGGCCTCCTACGAGCAGTACTTC. This gives the protein CASSPARLGPGASYEQYF.

The chain employs TRBV30 and TRBJ1-1; D ambiguous. Trimming removed 7 bases at V and 0 bases at J, with 15 bases between. Germline V gene lookup returns CDR1 GTSNPN and CDR2 SVGIG (reference sequence). The CDR3 is 14 amino acids. The CDR3 DNA reads TGTGCCTATGGGAAACAGTCCTTGAACACTGAAGCTTTCTTT. Translation: CAYGKQSLNTEAFF.

The V call is TRBV3-1, the J call TRBJ1-1; 7 nucleotides align to TRBD1. CDR1 and CDR2 from the germline V gene are LGHDT and YNNKEL (reference sequence). The CDR3 consists of 13 residues. V shed 4 bases, J shed 3 bases, and the junction held 2 bases outside the gene matches. The CDR3 bases are TGTGCCAGCAGCCCGCAGGGGGACACTGAAGCTTTCTTT. Translated, it gives CASSPQGDTEAFF.